This TCR beta chain is from a study of radiotherapy plus CTLA-4 blockade in lung cancer. Study details: Among all patients, approximately 17% showed objective responses, while 30% to 35% had disease control.

Trimming took 0 bases from V and 5 from J, leaving 9 bases between them. CDR3 size: 15 residues. The V gene's germline CDR1 is SGHNT and CDR2 YYREEE (reference sequence). As concerns this clone: The antigen remains unidentified.

General study results and limits: The best prediction of response reportedly came from early blood T cell clone dynamics, with interferon-beta. Among blood TCR repertoires after radiotherapy plus ipilimumab, tumor-derived clones expanded.

Using immunoSEQ multiplex PCR, the repertoire was profiled, and TCRdb retains in-frame clones only, with some absent. The table shows about 54,000 clones, with more than 65% occurring only once. The source material was peripheral blood, sampled from a patient treated with radiotherapy plus ipilimumab. The TCR was taken from a human donor with non-small cell lung cancer who had a partial response to radiotherapy plus ipilimumab. The V call is TRBV5-4, the J call TRBJ1-6; D gene uncertain. The CDR3 coding sequence is TGTGCCAGCAGCTTGGTGGGCACGCATAATTCACCCCTCCACTTT. This codes for CASSLVGTHNSPLHF.